Below are 22 T cell receptor beta chains sequenced from a single sample in a study of siplizumab effects on memory and regulatory T cells. Only in-frame clones appear in the TCRdb table, and some are missing; sequencing was by immunoSEQ multiplex PCR. The table includes roughly 100,000 clones, under 95% detected once. The sample consisted of CD8+ T cells sorted from blood. The source is a human donor in good health.

The J gene is TRBJ2-7, the V gene TRBV4-1, with TRBD1 as a possible D gene (6 bases). The CDR3 covers 14 residues. Germline V gene data show CDR1 as MGHRA and CDR2 as YSYEKL. The V end lost 5 bases, the J end lost 6 bases, and 17 bases lay between the germline ends. The CDR3 nucleotides are TGCGCCAGCAGCTTGAAAGCGGCAGGGGTCGAGCAGTACTTC. Protein: CASSLKAAGVEQYF.

The chain uses TRBV7-8 and TRBJ2-1; 8 bases line up with TRBD2. The V and J ends lost 4 bases and 4 bases, in that order; junction bases with no gene match: 3. This CDR3 is 14 amino acids long. Germline CDR1 is SGHVS and CDR2 is FQNEAQ. CDR3 coding DNA: TGTGCCAGCAGCTCGGGGGGGACTTACAATGAGCAGTTCTTC. This sequence encodes CASSSGGTYNEQFF.

The genes are TRBV29-1 and TRBJ1-5, with D possibly matching TRBD1 (6 bases). The CDR3 has 17 amino acids. With 4 bases removed from V and 0 bases from J, the gap between germline ends came to 19 bases. Germline V gives CDR1 SQVTM, CDR2 ANQGSEA. The CDR3 nucleotides read TGCAGCGTTGGCCAGGGGAGAGTTAGGAATAGCAATCAGCCCCAGCATTTT. Translated, it gives CSVGQGRVRNSNQPQHF.

A single count supports this clone. V gene TRBV11-3 combines with J gene TRBJ2-2, with 12 bases aligning to TRBD2. The J segment lost 7 bases and the V segment lost 6 bases, leaving 3 bases of the junction unmatched. Germline CDR1 SGHNT, CDR2 YENEEA. The CDR3 is 14 amino acids. The CDR3 region is CASRLAGGGGELFF. The CDR3 nucleotides read TGTGCCAGCAGACTAGCGGGGGGAGGCGGGGAGCTGTTTTTT.

As to this clone: In the same sample, other DNA sequences code for this CDR3. This chain uses TRBV7-9 with TRBJ1-1; TRBD1 aligns across 11 bases. J lost 5 bases, V lost 0 bases, and 2 bases had no gene match. CDR3 length equals 15 residues. The germline V gene has CDR1 SEHNR and CDR2 FQNEAQ (reference sequence). This CDR3 is CASSLAGQGATEAFF. The CDR3, as DNA: TGTGCCAGCAGCTTAGCAGGACAGGGGGCGACTGAAGCTTTCTTT.

The chain joins TRBV27 to TRBJ2-7; TRBD2 is a possible D gene (6 bases). The CDR3 contains 15 residues. Germline loops: CDR1 MNHEY, CDR2 SMNVEV (reference sequence). Trimming left V 3 bases short and J 5 bases short, with 17 bases between. The CDR3 nucleotides are TGTGCCAGCAGTTTCGGTAGCGGTACCCGCGACGAGCAGTACTTC. Protein sequence: CASSFGSGTRDEQYF.

The chain is built from TRBV18 and TRBJ2-7, with 10 bases matching TRBD2. Germline V gene lookup returns CDR1 KGHSH and CDR2 LQKENI. There are 14 residues in the CDR3. Losses at the gene ends were 5 bases for V and 3 bases for J; bases not matched to a gene: 4. In DNA form, the CDR3 reads TGTGCCAGCTCAACCGGGACTAGCGACTACGAGCAGTACTTC. This translates into CASSTGTSDYEQYF. The full variable domain, its missing parts supplied by reference TRBV18 and TRBJ2-7, is NAGVMQNPRHLVRRRGQEARLRCSPMKGHSHVYWYRQLPEEGLKFMVYLQKENIIDESGMPKERFSAEFPKEGPSILRIQQVVRGDSAAYFCASSTGTSDYEQYFGPGTRLTVT.

The chain couples TRBV19 to TRBJ1-1; D is uncertain. Trimming removed 3 bases from V and 1 base from J, with 6 bases in between. Germline V CDR1 and CDR2: LNHDA, SQIVND (reference sequence). The CDR3 has 13 amino acids. The CDR3 region has the DNA TGTGCCAGTAGTATTCACAGGAACACTGAAGCTTTCTTT. It is translated as CASSIHRNTEAFF.

This clone was seen only once. V and J are TRBV10-2 and TRBJ2-7; D not certain. Trimming left V 6 bases short and J 0 bases short, with 9 bases between. The CDR3 extends over 13 amino acids. Germline V gene sequence: CDR1 WSHSY, CDR2 SAAADI. CDR3 in DNA: TGCGCCAGCAGACTTCAGCGCTCCTACGAGCAGTACTTC. This gives the protein CASRLQRSYEQYF.

The DNA for the CDR3 is TGTGCCAGCAGCTCCTTAGCGGGGGGGCAGCACAATGAGCAGTTCTTC. Translating gives CASSSLAGGQHNEQFF. This chain joins TRBV7-6 and TRBJ2-1, with 11 positions matching TRBD2. This CDR3 spans 16 amino acids. Germline V gives CDR1 SGHVS, CDR2 FNYEAQ. Germline trimming cut 4 bases from V and 5 bases from J; bases unmatched to any gene: 7.

This chain joins TRBV6-5 and TRBJ1-1; tentatively, D is TRBD1 (6 bases). The CDR3 has 13 residues. CDR1 MNHEY and CDR2 SVGAGI come from the germline V gene. The V end was cut by 0 bases, the J end by 7 bases, with 9 bases between. The CDR3 protein is CASSYSYRDEAFF. The CDR3 nucleotides read TGTGCCAGCAGTTACTCTTACAGGGATGAAGCTTTCTTT.

In its sample, this clone was seen once. The rearrangement uses TRBV30 and TRBJ1-2; D remains unclear. The V gene lost 0 bases and the J gene lost 8 bases, with 16 bases spanning the gap. The germline V gene encodes CDR1 GTSNPN and CDR2 SVGIG (reference sequence). The CDR3 consists of 14 residues. The CDR3 here is CAWSVLEPAVGYTF. The DNA of the CDR3 is TGTGCCTGGAGTGTACTAGAGCCCGCCGTCGGCTACACCTTC.

This chain joins TRBV4-1 and TRBJ2-7, with D perhaps TRBD1 or TRBD2 (6 bases each). CDR1 and CDR2 from the germline V gene are MGHRA and YSYEKL. The ends were cut back, 1 base at V and 3 bases at J, with 13 bases in the middle. CDR3 length: 15 residues. The CDR3: CASSQGEGGYYEQYF. In nucleotides, the CDR3 is TGCGCCAGCAGCCAAGGTGAGGGGGGCTACTACGAGCAGTACTTC.

The chain has TRBV27 and TRBJ2-1; 13 nucleotides line up with TRBD2. Trimming took 7 bases from V and 8 from J; bases not matched to a gene: 5. Looked up from germline, CDR1 is MNHEY and CDR2 is SMNVEV (reference sequence). This CDR3 has 14 amino acids. CDR3 protein: CASNGLAGAHEQFF. CDR3 bases: TGTGCCAGCAATGGACTAGCGGGAGCCCATGAGCAGTTCTTC.

This rearrangement joins TRBV9 to TRBJ2-2; 7 nucleotides match TRBD1. The ends lost 4 bases at V and 5 bases at J; junction bases unmatched: 14. Per germline, CDR1 SGDLS and CDR2 YYNGEE. The CDR3 has 17 residues. CDR3 loop: CASSTPMNRGGTGELFF. Here the CDR3 DNA reads TGTGCCAGCAGCACACCAATGAACAGGGGCGGGACCGGGGAGCTGTTTTTT.

The chain couples TRBV4-1 to TRBJ2-3, with TRBD2 as a possible D gene (5 bases). The germline V gene has CDR1 MGHRA and CDR2 YSYEKL. The CDR3 covers 14 residues. Between the trimmed V and J ends, which lost 1 base and 4 bases, there was a span of 9 bases. In nucleotides, the CDR3 is TGCGCCAGCAGCCAAGCGGTAGCGTCAGATACGCAGTATTTT. Residues: CASSQAVASDTQYF.

The chain is built from TRBV6-4 and TRBJ2-2; D is undetermined. V was shortened by 3 bases and J by 6 bases, with 5 bases between the two germline ends. The CDR3 runs 12 residues. From germline, CDR1 is MRHNA and CDR2 SNTAGT. The CDR3 reads CASSEKAGELFF. The CDR3, as DNA: TGTGCCAGCAGTGAGAAAGCCGGGGAGCTGTTTTTT.

The chain combines TRBV9 with TRBJ2-2, with D possibly TRBD2 on 6 matching bases. There are 15 residues in the CDR3. Germline V gene sequence: CDR1 SGDLS, CDR2 YYNGEE. Trimming shortened V by 2 bases and J by 4 bases, and 12 bases separated the two germline ends. This CDR3 is CASSVAAGFTGELFF. The CDR3 region has the DNA TGTGCCAGCAGCGTGGCTGCGGGGTTCACCGGGGAGCTGTTTTTT.

The CDR3: CASSFGTGSTEAFF. The CDR3 nucleotides are TGTGCCAGTAGTTTCGGGACAGGGAGCACTGAAGCTTTCTTT. The V and J genes are TRBV19 and TRBJ1-1, with 9 bases fitting TRBD1. Germline-derived CDR1 and CDR2 are LNHDA and SQIVND (reference sequence). The V gene end was trimmed by 5 bases and the J gene end by 4 bases; junction bases not matched to a gene: 5. The CDR3 is made up of 14 amino acids.

The genes are TRBV19 and TRBJ2-3; TRBD2 matches at 13 bases. V lost 10 bases and J lost 2; bases outside the gene matches: 9. Germline CDR1 reads LNHDA; CDR2 reads SQIVND (reference sequence). CDR3 length: 16 amino acids. As DNA, the CDR3 is TGTGCCACTGTACTAGCGGGAGGGGATCCCACAGATACGCAGTATTTT. It is translated as CATVLAGGDPTDTQYF.

The rearrangement joins TRBV7-9 to TRBJ1-1; 9 nucleotides agree with TRBD1. Germline V CDR1 and CDR2: SEHNR, FQNEAQ (reference sequence). The CDR3 totals 14 residues. The trim removed 1 base at V and 8 bases at J, leaving 5 bases unmatched. The CDR3: CASSLGDRDMEAFF. The CDR3 nucleotides read TGTGCCAGCAGCTTAGGGGACAGGGATATGGAAGCTTTCTTT. The full variable domain, rest sourced from reference TRBV7-9 and TRBJ1-1, is DTGVSQNPRHKITKRGQNVTFRCDPISEHNRLYWYRQTLGQGPEFLTYFQNEAQLEKSRLLSDRFSAERPKGSFSTLEIQRTEQGDSAMYLCASSLGDRDMEAFFGQGTRLTVV.

The rearrangement links TRBV6-6 to TRBJ1-1; D gene uncertain. V dropped 0 bases and J dropped 5 bases, with 7 bases sitting between them. CDR3 length: 13 amino acids. Germline assignment: CDR1 MNHNY and CDR2 SVGAGI (reference sequence). The CDR3 DNA is TGTGCCAGCAGTTACTCTGGGTTTACTGAAGCTTTCTTT. The encoded protein is CASSYSGFTEAFF.